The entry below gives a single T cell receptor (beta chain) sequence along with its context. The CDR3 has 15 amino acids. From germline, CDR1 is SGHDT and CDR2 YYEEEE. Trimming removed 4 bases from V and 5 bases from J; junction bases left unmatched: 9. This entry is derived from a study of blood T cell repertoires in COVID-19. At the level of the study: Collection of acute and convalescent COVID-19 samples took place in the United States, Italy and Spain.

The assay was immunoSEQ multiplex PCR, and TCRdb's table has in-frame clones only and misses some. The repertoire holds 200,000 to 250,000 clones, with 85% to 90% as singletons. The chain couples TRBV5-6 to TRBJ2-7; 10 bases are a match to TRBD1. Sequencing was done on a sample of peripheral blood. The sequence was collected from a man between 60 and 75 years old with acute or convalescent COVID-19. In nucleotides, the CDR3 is TGTGCCAGCAGCCTGGAGGGACAGGGGCGCAACGAGCAGTACTTC. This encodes CASSLEGQGRNEQYF.